This T cell receptor (beta chain) was retrieved from a study of T cells of healthy individuals. This clonotype was picked up a small number of times. TCRdb used MiXCR to reprocess the 5' RACE reads, holding one entry per CDR3 protein. The sample lists 45,000 to 60,000 distinct CDR3 sequences, approximately 14% seen once, with more than 15% in the top ten. The junction had 4 bases not matched to a gene; V was cut back by 1 base and J by 5 bases. Germline CDR1 is LGHDT and CDR2 is YNNKEL (reference sequence). CDR3 length: 16 residues. The V and J genes are TRBV3-1 and TRBJ2-2, with 10 positions matching TRBD2. The clonotype comes from a human donor in good health. DNA of the CDR3: TGTGCCAGCAGCCAAGCTAGCGGGAGAGGGACCGGGGAGCTGTTTTTT. Translating it yields CASSQASGRGTGELFF.